This is a list of T cell receptor beta chains from one sample in a study of blood T cell repertoires in COVID-19. Here immunoSEQ multiplex PCR was the method, and the copy in TCRdb shows in-frame clones only, minus some. The sample contains about 210,000 clones, roughly 85% of which appear only once. The sample consisted of PBMCs or T cells enriched from blood (not recorded which). These receptors were obtained from a man in his forties who had recovered from COVID-19. The CDR3 runs from the conserved cysteine through the conserved F or W. A D gene is named only where the DNA matches it firmly. A row's size may be missing; if present it is once, few, many or a size class.

v_call	d_call	j_call	clone_size	cdr3_nt	cdr3_aa
TRBV7-8	NA	TRBJ1-6	NA	TGTGCCAGCAGCTTAGGAGGGCTGAGCAATAATTCACCCCTCCACTTT	CASSLGGLSNNSPLHF
TRBV19	NA	TRBJ1-2	NA	TGTGCCAGTAGTATTCGGGACACAAGCTATGGCTACACCTTC	CASSIRDTSYGYTF
TRBV6-6	NA	TRBJ2-5	once	TGTGCCAGCAGTTACTCACAGGGAATGGGACAAGAGACCCAGTACTTC	CASSYSQGMGQETQYF
TRBV5-1	TRBD1	TRBJ1-3	NA	TGCGCCAGCAGCCAATCACCGGGACAGGGGTTCTCTGGAAACACCATATATTTT	CASSQSPGQGFSGNTIYF
TRBV5-1	TRBD1	TRBJ2-7	NA	TGCGCCAGCAGCAGCAAACAGGGGAGCTCCTACGAGCAGTACTTC	CASSSKQGSSYEQYF
TRBV6-2/TRBV6-3	NA	TRBJ2-7	NA	TGTGCCAGCAGTTATGAGCGCTCCTACGAGCAGTACTTC	CASSYERSYEQYF
TRBV6-5	NA	TRBJ2-7	NA	TGTGCCAGCAGTTACTCTGACACTTACTACGAGCAGTACTTC	CASSYSDTYYEQYF
TRBV6-6	NA	TRBJ1-1	NA	TGTGCCAGCAGTTACGGGCGGGAGGTAGCTTTCTTT	CASSYGREVAFF
TRBV7-9	NA	TRBJ1-2	many	TGTGCCAGCAGCCCCGGCACCTTC	CASSPGTF
TRBV27	NA	TRBJ2-7	NA	TGTGCCAGCAGTTTAGAAGGTGGGGCGTCCTACGAGCAGTACTTC	CASSLEGGASYEQYF
TRBV15	NA	TRBJ2-5	NA	TGTGCCACCAGCAGAGATAGACTAGAGGAAGAGACCCAGTACTTC	CATSRDRLEEETQYF
TRBV28	NA	TRBJ1-1	NA	TGTGCCAGCATCCTCCAGGGGAGTCGGACTGAAGCTTTCTTT	CASILQGSRTEAFF
TRBV29-1	TRBD2	TRBJ2-3	NA	TGCAGCGTTGGGACTAGCGCGGATACGCAGTATTTT	CSVGTSADTQYF
TRBV28	NA	TRBJ1-2	NA	TGTGCCAGCAGTGACAGTTATGGCTACACCTTC	CASSDSYGYTF
TRBV21-1	NA	TRBJ2-2	NA	TGTGCCAGCAGCTGCCGCCGGAGTCCTCACGGAGCGAACACCGGGGAGCTGTTTTTT	CASSCRRSPHGANTGELFF
TRBV27	NA	TRBJ1-5	once	TGTGCCAGCAGTTTTCACGGGGTGGATCAGCCCCAGCATTTT	CASSFHGVDQPQHF
TRBV27	NA	TRBJ2-7	NA	TGTGCCAGCAGCCCCCTTTTGGAGGGATCGGGCGAGCAGTACTTC	CASSPLLEGSGEQYF
TRBV18	TRBD1	TRBJ1-2	NA	TGTGCCAGCTCACCGCCTGGGACAGTAGGGAACTATGGCTACACCTTC	CASSPPGTVGNYGYTF
TRBV19	TRBD1	TRBJ2-7	NA	TGTGCCAGTAGTATAGCACACAGGGGGAGCGAGCAGTACTTC	CASSIAHRGSEQYF
TRBV27	TRBD1	TRBJ2-5	NA	TGTGCCAGCAGTTTAGCGCCTGACAGGGGCCCGAGGGAGACCCAGTACTTC	CASSLAPDRGPRETQYF
TRBV2	NA	TRBJ1-5	NA	TGTGCCAGCAGACTAGATGGGCAGGGAGGTTATAGCAATCAGCCCCAGCATTTT	CASRLDGQGGYSNQPQHF
TRBV6-5	NA	TRBJ1-5	NA	TGTGCCAGCAGTTACTCATCAGGGGAATTCCAGCCCCAGCATTTT	CASSYSSGEFQPQHF
TRBV3-1/TRBV3-2	TRBD2	TRBJ2-2	NA	TGTGCCAGCAGCCACTGGGGGGGGTACACCGGGGAGCTGTTTTTT	CASSHWGGYTGELFF
TRBV5-6	NA	TRBJ2-7	few	TGTGCCAGCAGCTTGGACCGACTAGTAGGGCGCTACGAGCAGTACTTC	CASSLDRLVGRYEQYF
TRBV4-2	TRBD2	TRBJ2-7	few	TGTGCCAGCAGCCAAGAGCGGGAGGGCTCCTACGAGCAGTACTTC	CASSQEREGSYEQYF
TRBV30	NA	TRBJ1-5	NA	TGTGCCTATCAACGCGCGGGAGATCCTAGCAATCAGCCCCAGCATTTT	CAYQRAGDPSNQPQHF